This T cell receptor (beta chain) was recovered during a study of blood T cell repertoires in COVID-19. The CDR3 length is 12 residues. Trimming took off 6 bases at V and 7 bases at J, with 13 bases between the two ends. Germline V lookup: CDR1 SNHLY, CDR2 FYNNEI. Seattle's enrolled individuals joined amid active infection and were then monitored longitudinally. Per the original data handling: Amplified reference gene primers provided the basis for estimating nucleated cell counts. Generated by immunoSEQ multiplex PCR, the TCRdb table keeps only in-frame clones and is missing some. That table furnishes V, J and clone size, whereas the DNA furnished D and trimming. The sample includes 300,000 to 350,000 clones, approximately 87% of them seen just once.

Sequencing input: peripheral blood. This clonotype originated in a woman aged 45-65 years with COVID-19, enrolled during active disease. The rearrangement joins TRBV2 to TRBJ2-7, with D uncertain. CDR3 in DNA: TGTGCCAGCAGGCCCGGGTCTCGAGAGCAGTACTTC. Protein: CASRPGSREQYF.